This T cell receptor (beta chain) was sequenced for a study of cytotoxic CD8 clonotypes in ibrutinib-treated CLL. The study, taken as a whole, reports: Clonality was higher at ibrutinib response and returned toward baseline at progression.

CDR1 is SNHLY, CDR2 FYNNEI, per germline. The V gene end was trimmed by 4 bases and the J gene end by 1 base; junction bases not matched to a gene: 3. The CDR3 is 15 amino acids. Profiling relied on immunoSEQ multiplex PCR, and the TCRdb table lists in-frame clones only, not all of them. The sample holds approximately 48,000 clones, approximately 53% seen once. With regard to this clone: The antigen remains undetermined.

This specimen consisted of PBMCs, obtained after 12 months of ibrutinib treatment. The clonotype was recovered from a human donor with chronic lymphocytic leukemia. The V gene is TRBV2, the J gene TRBJ1-5; 8 nucleotides line up with TRBD1. The CDR3: CASSVWDRSNQPQHF. CDR3 in DNA: TGTGCCAGCAGTGTCTGGGACAGGAGCAATCAGCCCCAGCATTTT.